These T cell receptor beta chains were read from a single sample in a study of T cells after yellow fever vaccination. MiXCR, applied by TCRdb to the 5' RACE reads, yields one record per CDR3 protein. The sample consists of roughly 260,000 distinct CDR3 sequences, around 13% of them appearing once. Sequences were derived from CD4+ T cells sorted from PBMCs, sampled 45 days after the yellow fever booster vaccination. The receptor source for this set is a man in his thirties or forties who received the YFV17D yellow fever vaccine. CDR3s include the opening cysteine and the closing phenylalanine or tryptophan. The D gene is left open where the match is weak. Clone sizes are given selectively: once, few, many, or a class where the clone is expanded.

TRBJ1-5	few	TRBD1	TRBV19	CASNDGTGYQPQHF	TGTGCCAGTAACGACGGGACAGGGTATCAGCCCCAGCATTTT
TRBJ2-4	few	.	TRBV5-1	CASSLTVASAKNIQYF	TGCGCCAGCAGCTTGACGGTAGCGTCAGCCAAAAACATTCAGTACTTC
TRBJ2-3	many	.	TRBV7-8	CASSQVLDTQYF	TGTGCCAGCAGCCAGGTCTTAGATACGCAGTATTTT
TRBJ1-1	.	TRBD1	TRBV7-2	CASSLRQGAKEAFF	TGTGCCAGCAGCTTACGACAGGGGGCGAAGGAAGCTTTCTTT
TRBJ1-5	few	.	TRBV28	CASGRGGRTQHF	TGTGCCAGCGGGAGGGGGGGTAGGACCCAGCATTTT
TRBJ2-3	.	TRBD2	TRBV5-1	CASSPGTSGDSDTQYF	TGCGCCAGCAGCCCTGGGACTAGCGGAGATTCAGATACGCAGTATTTT
TRBJ1-3	.	.	TRBV5-1	CASSLAGDSGNTIYF	TGCGCCAGCAGCTTGGCCGGAGACTCTGGAAACACCATATATTTT
TRBJ1-4	many	TRBD1	TRBV18	CASSPGQGDEKLFF	TGTGCCAGCTCACCGGGACAGGGGGACGAAAAACTGTTTTTT
TRBJ2-1	few	TRBD1	TRBV5-6	CASSLRDRGLF	TGTGCCAGCAGCCTGCGGGACAGGGGGCTCTTC
TRBJ1-1	few	.	TRBV6-2/TRBV6-3	CASSLQYPNTEAFF	TGTGCCAGCAGTTTGCAGTACCCGAACACTGAAGCTTTCTTT
TRBJ2-7	few	.	TRBV5-1	CASSFGSRSDEQYF	TGCGCCAGCAGCTTCGGGTCTAGGTCCGACGAGCAGTACTTC
TRBJ2-5	.	TRBD1	TRBV20-1	CSARADRGLETQYF	TGCAGTGCTAGGGCAGACAGGGGGTTAGAGACCCAGTACTTC
TRBJ2-7	once	TRBD2	TRBV11-2	CASSSPGLAGGPTSYEQYF	TGTGCCAGCAGCTCACCGGGACTAGCGGGAGGGCCAACCTCCTACGAGCAGTACTTC
TRBJ2-3	.	.	TRBV7-3	CASSSGTTDTQYF	TGTGCCAGCAGCTCCGGTACGACAGATACGCAGTATTTT
TRBJ2-5	few	TRBD2	TRBV13	CASSLRTSGGLQETQYF	TGTGCCAGCAGCTTACGGACTAGCGGGGGACTTCAAGAGACCCAGTACTTC
TRBJ2-1	many	.	TRBV5-6	CASSLESRYNEQFF	TGTGCCAGCAGCTTGGAGAGCCGATACAATGAGCAGTTCTTC
TRBJ2-1	few	TRBD2	TRBV4-3	CASSPREDVYNEQFF	TGCGCCAGCAGCCCACGGGAGGATGTCTACAATGAGCAGTTCTTC
TRBJ2-2	few	.	TRBV15	CATRVSEGELFF	TGTGCCACCAGAGTCAGTGAGGGGGAGCTGTTTTTT
TRBJ2-1	many	.	TRBV20-1	CSAPYNEQFF	TGCAGTGCTCCCTACAATGAGCAGTTCTTC
TRBJ2-1	many	TRBD1	TRBV11-2	CASSPGTGVWVQFF	TGTGCCAGCAGCCCCGGGACAGGGGTCTGGGTGCAGTTCTTC
TRBJ2-2	many	TRBD2	TRBV7-2	CASSSARLAGVDGELFF	TGTGCCAGCAGCTCGGCTAGACTAGCGGGAGTGGACGGGGAGCTGTTTTTT
TRBJ2-1	few	.	TRBV29-1	CSVEKTNRYNEQFF	TGCAGCGTTGAAAAAACAAACCGCTACAATGAGCAGTTCTTC
TRBJ2-4	few	TRBD2	TRBV12-3/TRBV12-4	CASSFFPTVAGVGVAKNIQYF	TGTGCCAGCAGTTTTTTCCCGACGGTAGCGGGAGTGGGGGTAGCCAAAAACATTCAGTACTTC
TRBJ2-7	few	TRBD1	TRBV29-1	CSVRDRVSHEQYF	TGCAGCGTTCGGGACAGGGTTTCCCACGAGCAGTACTTC
TRBJ1-5	.	.	TRBV2	CASKGTSNQPQHF	TGTGCCAGCAAGGGGACTAGCAATCAGCCCCAGCATTTT
TRBJ2-3	few	.	TRBV19	CASSHTGTDTQYF	TGTGCCAGTAGCCATACTGGGACAGATACGCAGTATTTT
TRBJ1-6	.	TRBD1	TRBV10-1	CASSPGQGVSPLHF	TGCGCCAGCAGTCCGGGACAGGGGGTCTCACCCCTCCACTTT
TRBJ2-1	.	TRBD2	TRBV27	CASSPGTSGRLSYNEQFF	TGTGCCAGCAGTCCCGGGACTAGCGGGAGGCTCTCCTACAATGAGCAGTTCTTC
TRBJ1-5	few	.	TRBV5-1	CASSPGHRSNQPQHF	TGCGCCAGCAGCCCGGGGCACCGAAGCAATCAGCCCCAGCATTTT
TRBJ1-5	few	.	TRBV7-9	CASSSGRVGNQPQHF	TGTGCCAGCAGCTCGGGGAGGGTAGGCAATCAGCCCCAGCATTTT
TRBJ1-1	.	.	TRBV10-3	CASKQGDTEAFF	TGTGCCAGTAAACAGGGTGACACTGAAGCTTTCTTT
TRBJ2-7	.	TRBD2	TRBV6-6	CASTSGRLGEQYF	TGTGCCAGCACTAGCGGGAGGCTTGGCGAGCAGTACTTC
TRBJ2-2	.	.	TRBV5-1	CASSPAASASTGELSF	TGCGCCAGCAGCCCGGCGGCTAGCGCCTCCACCGGGGAGCTGTCTTTT
TRBJ2-1	few	.	TRBV5-5	CASSPGAGTYNEQFF	TGTGCCAGCAGCCCCGGGGCAGGGACTTACAATGAGCAGTTCTTC
TRBJ2-3	.	TRBD2	TRBV4-3	CASSLQREGPDTQYF	TGCGCCAGCAGCCTCCAGAGGGAGGGTCCAGATACGCAGTATTTT
TRBJ2-7	few	TRBD1	TRBV28	CASSRQGKNYEQYF	TGTGCCAGCAGCCGACAGGGAAAAAACTACGAGCAGTACTTC
TRBJ2-7	few	TRBD2	TRBV7-8	CASSFRGASGRYEQYF	TGTGCCAGCAGCTTTAGAGGGGCGAGCGGGAGGTACGAGCAGTACTTC
TRBJ2-2	.	.	TRBV5-1	CASGEKGNTGELFF	TGCGCCAGCGGAGAAAAGGGGAACACCGGGGAGCTGTTTTTT
TRBJ2-7	.	TRBD1	TRBV5-1	CASSFGTGVYEQYF	TGCGCCAGCAGCTTCGGGACAGGGGTCTACGAGCAGTACTTC
TRBJ1-4	.	.	TRBV5-1	CASSLDRGGEKLFF	TGCGCCAGCAGCTTGGACAGAGGGGGGGAAAAACTGTTTTTT
TRBJ1-6	few	TRBD1	TRBV20-1	CSARVGQGRSPLHF	TGCAGTGCTAGAGTAGGACAGGGGAGGTCACCCCTCCACTTT
TRBJ1-2	few	.	TRBV5-6	CASSFSTNYGYTF	TGTGCCAGCAGCTTTTCCACTAACTATGGCTACACCTTC
TRBJ2-7	few	.	TRBV5-1	CASRFVGDRTYEQYF	TGCGCCAGCAGATTCGTAGGAGACAGAACCTACGAGCAGTACTTC
TRBJ2-7	.	TRBD2	TRBV20-1	CSAVLGTSGTYEQYF	TGCAGTGCTGTCCTGGGGACTAGCGGGACCTACGAGCAGTACTTC
TRBJ2-4	few	.	TRBV5-1	CASSLNEGQNIQYF	TGCGCCAGCAGCTTGAACGAGGGTCAAAACATTCAGTACTTC
TRBJ1-2	.	.	TRBV11-2	CASSTSLGPRYGYTF	TGTGCCAGCAGCACAAGCCTCGGGCCTCGCTATGGCTACACCTTC
TRBJ2-1	.	.	TRBV6-5	CASSSSSMGNNEQFF	.
TRBJ2-1	.	.	TRBV5-4	CASSRDSGSYNEQFF	TGTGCCAGCAGCCGCGATAGCGGTTCCTACAATGAGCAGTTCTTC
TRBJ2-2	few	TRBD2	TRBV28	CASSFMTSGRTGELFF	TGTGCCAGCAGTTTCATGACTAGCGGGCGGACCGGGGAGCTGTTTTTT
TRBJ2-1	.	TRBD2	TRBV29-1	CSVASLAGDDEQFF	TGCAGCGTTGCTTCACTAGCGGGAGACGATGAGCAGTTCTTC